This T cell receptor (beta chain) was captured by sequencing in a study of T cells in localized non-small cell lung cancer. The CDR3 is made up of 13 amino acids. CDR1 and CDR2 (germline): GTSNPN, SVGIG (reference sequence). Trimming removed 3 bases from V and 2 bases from J; junction bases left unmatched: 4. Measured with immunoSEQ multiplex PCR; TCRdb has only the in-frame clones, and not every one. The table shows around 94,000 clones, with 87% occurring only once. This sequence originates from a man aged 35-69 years with stage I squamous cell lung carcinoma. The chain couples TRBV30 to TRBJ2-7; TRBD1 aligns across 7 bases. The sample here was peripheral blood, taken before any cancer treatment. The CDR3: CAWRAGGPYEQYF. The CDR3 nucleotides are TGTGCCTGGAGAGCAGGGGGTCCCTACGAGCAGTACTTC. Full variable domain (rest looked up from reference TRBV30 and TRBJ2-7): SQTIHQWPATLVQPVGSPLSLECTVEGTSNPNLYWYRQAAGRGLQLLFYSVGIGQISSEVPQNLSASRPQDRQFILSSKKLLLSDSGFYLCAWRAGGPYEQYFGPGTRLTVT.